The source of this T cell receptor beta chain is a study of identical twins. This clonotype was seen at least ten times. Its antigen remains unidentified. The study, taken as a whole, reports: In cord blood, abundant beta clonotypes had fewer insertions; memory showed no trend. Beta out-of-frame sequences displayed a weaker excess of sharing between twins.

One entry per CDR3 protein results from TCRdb running MiXCR on the 5' RACE reads. The profile shows a few hundred thousand distinct CDR3 sequences, about 8.9% of them singletons. J gave up 4 bases and V 6 bases, and 4 bases lay outside the gene matches. Germline V gene lookup returns CDR1 MNHEY and CDR2 SMNVEV (reference sequence). The CDR3 runs to 14 residues. The same sample was also used in a study of yellow fever vaccine responses in identical twins.

This sequence originates from a woman aged 18 to 35 in good health. The sample taken for sequencing was CD8+ T cells sorted from blood. The chain has TRBV27 and TRBJ2-3; 10 nucleotides align to TRBD1. CDR3 DNA sequence: TGTGCCAGCAGCCGGGACAGGGGACCAGATACGCAGTATTTT. This translates into CASSRDRGPDTQYF.